Shown below are 26 T cell receptor beta chains from a single sample sequenced in a study of T cells in Graves' hyperthyroidism and ophthalmopathy. The CDR3 regions of TCR beta were amplified from RNA transcripts. Researchers ran a first-round RT-PCR on the TCR CDR3 using the HTBI primer set. In TCRdb, the multiplex PCR reads were re-called with MiXCR into one record per CDR3 protein. The repertoire has approximately 600,000 distinct CDR3 sequences, roughly 14% of them found once; the top ten carry roughly 4.5%. Sequences were obtained from blood. The receptor set was obtained from a woman aged 35 to 49 with Graves' ophthalmopathy.

There are many counts of this clonotype. The chain links TRBV15 to TRBJ2-7; D call uncertain. Germline V gene sequence: CDR1 LNHNV, CDR2 YYDKDF (reference sequence). This CDR3 has 17 residues. With 3 bases removed from V and 0 bases from J, the gap between germline ends came to 18 bases. CDR3 in amino acids: CATSSCGVVNFSYEQYF. CDR3 in DNA: TGTGCCACCAGCAGCTGTGGGGTAGTGAATTTCTCCTACGAGCAGTACTTC.

Many counts were recorded for this clonotype. The J gene is TRBJ1-2, the V gene TRBV29-1; D is undetermined. Germline V lookup: CDR1 SQVTM, CDR2 ANQGSEA. V lost 3 bases, J lost 8 bases, and 10 bases lay in between. This CDR3 is 11 amino acids long. The CDR3 DNA reads as TGCAGCGTTGATGATGTAGGCGGCTACACCTTC. Protein sequence: CSVDDVGGYTF.

As DNA, the CDR3 is TGTGCCATCAGCAAGGGACAGCTCTCTGGAAACACCATATATTTT. Translating it yields CAISKGQLSGNTIYF. This chain joins TRBV10-3 and TRBJ1-3, with 7 bases fitting TRBD1. V was clipped by 6 bases and J by 0 bases; unmatched bases: 5. Germline CDR1 ENHRY, CDR2 SYGVKD. This CDR3 contains 15 residues.

This clonotype was recorded many times. The chain carries TRBV6-2 or TRBV6-3 and TRBJ2-7; the D gene could be TRBD1 or TRBD2 (5 bases each). Per germline, CDR1 MNHEY and CDR2 SVGEGT. V was pared by 7 bases and J by 6 bases, with 13 bases between. CDR3 length equals 12 residues. CDR3 DNA: TGTGCCAGCACGGGGCTCCCAACCGAGCAGTACTTC. Its translation is CASTGLPTEQYF.

The table lists this clonotype with many counts. One end of the junction fails to match germline, which may point to a read error. In DNA form, the CDR3 reads TGTGCCACCAGTGATCCTGACAGAGCGTTGACCTTC. This sequence encodes CATSDPDRALTF. V usage is TRBV24-1 and J usage is TRBJ2-7, with D possibly matching TRBD1 (5 bases). Germline V lookup: CDR1 KGHDR, CDR2 SFDVKD. There are 12 residues in the CDR3.

V and J are TRBV7-2 and TRBJ1-1; a possible D gene is TRBD1 (5 bases). CDR3 length: 15 residues. Germline V gene sequence: CDR1 SGHTA, CDR2 FQGNSA. V lost 1 base and J 0 bases, leaving 9 bases between the germline ends. CDR3 sequence reads: CASSLGGWMNTEAFF. The CDR3, as DNA: TGTGCCAGCAGCTTAGGGGGCTGGATGAACACTGAAGCTTTCTTT.

This clonotype was seen many times. The V gene is TRBV10-3, the J gene TRBJ2-7; D is unclear. Germline V gene lookup returns CDR1 ENHRY and CDR2 SYGVKD. CDR3 length: 13 amino acids. Trimming removed 4 bases from V and 0 bases from J, with 7 bases in between. CDR3 in amino acids: CAISAVSSYEQYF. The CDR3 DNA reads TGTGCCATCAGTGCTGTGAGCTCCTACGAGCAGTACTTC.

This clonotype was observed many times. The V gene is TRBV6-2 or TRBV6-3, the J gene TRBJ2-7; TRBD2 matches at 9 bases. The CDR3 sequence is 19 residues long. V dropped 5 bases and J dropped 0; count of bases not matched to a gene: 17. Per the germline V gene, CDR1 is MNHEY and CDR2 is SVGEGT. This chain's CDR3 is CASSPGLGFGGRASYEQYF. Written as DNA, the CDR3 is TGTGCCAGCAGTCCAGGTTTAGGGTTTGGCGGGAGGGCCTCCTACGAGCAGTACTTC.

The CDR3: CASSQAGRPSSYEQYF. CDR3 in DNA: TGTGCCAGCAGCCAAGCCGGACGTCCCAGCTCCTACGAGCAGTACTTC. The rearrangement joins TRBV11-2 to TRBJ2-7; D not resolved. The CDR3 length is 16 residues. CDR1 SGHAT and CDR2 FQNNGV come from the germline V gene. V lost 5 bases to trimming and J lost 0 bases, with 17 bases between them.

This clonotype was counted between two and nine times. This chain links TRBV6-2 or TRBV6-3 with TRBJ2-2, with D unclear. Trimming stripped 8 bases from V and 1 base from J, with 14 bases between. The CDR3 has 15 residues. Germline V CDR1 and CDR2: MNHEY, SVGEGT. The CDR3 DNA reads TGTGCCAGCGGGGATGGCGACCAGAACACCGGGGAGCTGTTTTTT. Residues: CASGDGDQNTGELFF.

This clonotype was picked up many times. The chain employs TRBV27 and TRBJ2-7, with D perhaps matching TRBD2 (6 bases). Deletions cut 6 bases from V and 2 bases from J, with 17 bases between. This CDR3 comprises 15 residues. Germline CDR1 and CDR2: MNHEY and SMNVEV (reference sequence). In DNA, the CDR3 is TGTGCCAGCAGAGGTGGGGGGACGGCAGCCTACGAGCAGTACTTC. Translated, it gives CASRGGGTAAYEQYF.

This clonotype was detected only a few times. The chain links TRBV3-1 to TRBJ1-2; D is possibly TRBD1 (6 bases). Trimming pared 8 bases from V and 5 bases from J, leaving 15 bases between. CDR3 length: 13 amino acids. Germline V CDR1 and CDR2: LGHDT, YNNKEL (reference sequence). For the CDR3, the DNA is TGTGCCAGCTTTGGGGGCCTACGGTATGGCTACACCTTC. Its protein is CASFGGLRYGYTF.

This clonotype was recorded many times. This chain joins TRBV6-5 and TRBJ2-7, with 8 bases aligning to TRBD2. CDR3 size: 16 residues. J gave up 3 bases and V 4 bases, and 11 bases lay outside the gene matches. Germline CDR1 MNHEY, CDR2 SVGAGI. CDR3 coding DNA: TGTGCCAGCAGTTCCTTAAGCGGGGGACGACTCTACGAGCAGTACTTC. This translates into CASSSLSGGRLYEQYF.

This clonotype was picked up many times. V and J are TRBV7-2 and TRBJ2-7; TRBD2 is a possible D gene (5 bases). Germline loops: CDR1 SGHTA, CDR2 FQGNSA. This CDR3 has 15 amino acids. V was trimmed by 2 bases and J by 2 bases, leaving 13 bases between them. The CDR3 bases are TGTGCCAGCAGCTTATTAGGCGGGCGTGCCTACGAGCAGTACTTC. It encodes CASSLLGGRAYEQYF.

This clonotype was found a few times. The rearrangement links TRBV4-1 to TRBJ2-2; D possibly uses TRBD1 or TRBD2 (5 bases each). The CDR3 runs 17 residues. Trimming left V 4 bases short and J 2 bases short, with 17 bases between. Per germline, CDR1 MGHRA and CDR2 YSYEKL. Here the CDR3 reads CASSLGASAGNTGELFF. CDR3 DNA sequence: TGCGCCAGCAGCCTCGGGGCGTCCGCTGGAAACACCGGGGAGCTGTTTTTT.

This clonotype came up many times. This chain links TRBV11-2 with TRBJ1-2; no clear D gene. The CDR3 consists of 15 residues. CDR1 is SGHAT, CDR2 FQNNGV, per germline. V lost 0 bases and J lost 1, with 9 bases in between. This CDR3 reads CASSLDPGGNYGYTF. CDR3 coding DNA: TGTGCCAGCAGCTTAGATCCCGGCGGTAACTATGGCTACACCTTC.

The V gene is TRBV6-2 or TRBV6-3, the J gene TRBJ2-7; 11 bases match TRBD2. Trimming at V came to 4 bases and at J to 5 bases, leaving 16 bases not matched to a gene. Germline V gene lookup returns CDR1 MNHEY and CDR2 SVGEGT. The CDR3 has 18 residues. The CDR3: CASSSILSASGRTHEQYF. The CDR3 nucleotides read TGTGCCAGCAGTTCCATACTCTCTGCTAGCGGGAGGACCCACGAGCAGTACTTC.

V gene TRBV28 combines with J gene TRBJ2-7; TRBD1 aligns across 9 bases. Germline V lookup: CDR1 MDHEN, CDR2 SYDVKM. V lost 5 bases and J lost 4; bases outside the gene matches: 9. The CDR3 loop spans 15 amino acids. The CDR3 sequence is CASSPTGTGRYEQYF. The CDR3, as DNA: TGTGCCAGCAGTCCCACCGGGACAGGGAGGTACGAGCAGTACTTC.

Only a few counts were recorded for this clonotype. The chain combines TRBV25-1 with TRBJ1-2; 7 nucleotides agree with TRBD1. The CDR3 loop spans 15 amino acids. J was trimmed by 7 bases and V by 3 bases; bases with no gene match: 11. Germline CDR1 MGHDK, CDR2 SYGVNS. CDR3 loop: CASSDPTGPQSGYTF. For the CDR3, the DNA is TGTGCCAGCAGTGACCCGACAGGGCCCCAGTCTGGCTACACCTTC.

V gene TRBV5-4 combines with J gene TRBJ2-7, with TRBD1 matching over 7 bases. The germline V gene has CDR1 SGHNT and CDR2 YYREEE (reference sequence). V was clipped by 2 bases and J by 2 bases; unmatched bases: 7. The CDR3 covers 15 residues. CDR3 residues: CASSFVTGVTYEQYF. In nucleotides, the CDR3 is TGTGCCAGCAGCTTCGTTACAGGGGTCACCTACGAGCAGTACTTC.

The sample holds many counts of this clonotype. The chain joins TRBV6-2 or TRBV6-3 to TRBJ2-7; TRBD2 matches 9 bases. Germline V CDR1 and CDR2: MNHEY, SVGEGT. The CDR3 covers 15 residues. Trimming took 7 bases from V and 2 from J; bases not matched to a gene: 9. CDR3 bases: TGTGCCAGCACCAACGGGCTAGCGGGAACCTACGAGCAGTACTTC. Its translation: CASTNGLAGTYEQYF.

A few counts support this clonotype. V is TRBV5-1 and J is TRBJ2-2; either TRBD1 or TRBD2 may fit D (5 bases each). The CDR3 is 16 amino acids. Trimming took 4 bases from V and 3 from J, leaving 16 bases between them. CDR1 and CDR2 from the germline V gene are SGHRS and YFSETQ. CDR3 amino acids: CASSIRDRRDTGELFF. DNA for the CDR3: TGCGCCAGCAGCATTAGGGACCGGCGGGACACCGGGGAGCTGTTTTTT.

This clonotype was detected ten times or more. The CDR3 DNA sequence: TGTGCCAGCACCACCCTTCCCGTGTTTCAGGGGAACGAGCAGTACTTC. As protein: CASTTLPVFQGNEQYF. V gene TRBV28 combines with J gene TRBJ2-7; a weak D match, TRBD1 (6 bases). V was clipped by 7 bases and J by 5 bases, with 24 bases between them. The CDR3 sequence is 16 residues long. CDR1 and CDR2 from the germline V gene are MDHEN and SYDVKM.

This sequence joins TRBV30 and TRBJ2-7; the match to TRBD2 covers 8 bases. With 2 bases clipped from V and 4 bases from J, the junction kept 4 bases outside the gene matches. The CDR3 consists of 13 residues. Germline loops: CDR1 GTSNPN, CDR2 SVGIG (reference sequence). CDR3 coding DNA: TGTGCCTGGAGTACTAGCGGATCATACGAGCAGTACTTC. It codes for CAWSTSGSYEQYF.

This clonotype has only a few counts. The rearrangement uses TRBV30 and TRBJ1-6, with D unresolved. The CDR3 contains 14 residues. Trimming removed 1 base from V and 6 bases from J, with 10 bases in between. Germline V gene data show CDR1 as GTSNPN and CDR2 as SVGIG (reference sequence). The CDR3 loop reads CAWSEGQVNSPLHF. CDR3 nucleotides: TGTGCCTGGAGTGAAGGGCAGGTTAATTCACCCCTCCACTTT.

This rearrangement joins TRBV6-5 to TRBJ1-1; possibly TRBD1 for D (6 bases). The CDR3 contains 14 residues. V gave up 4 bases and J gave up 4 bases, with 13 bases separating them. Germline CDR1 MNHEY, CDR2 SVGAGI. CDR3: CASSSTEGVTEAFF. The CDR3, as DNA: TGTGCCAGCAGTTCAACGGAGGGGGTCACTGAAGCTTTCTTT.